This T cell receptor beta chain appears in the sequencing data of a study of cytomegalovirus exposure and HLA in healthy donors. The PCR ran on 60 Vbeta and 13 Jbeta primers. Clones were read by immunoSEQ multiplex PCR, and TCRdb kept only the in-frame ones, dropping some. The sample consists of fewer than 150,000 clones, 78% of them appearing once. CDR1 and CDR2 from the germline V gene are GTSNPN and SVGIG (reference sequence). The CDR3 runs to 14 residues. V lost 1 base and J lost 4, with 14 bases in between. Sequencing was carried out using PBMCs. The chain joins TRBV30 to TRBJ2-7; tentative D call: TRBD2 (6 bases). The TCR originated in a male donor in good health and CMV-seronegative. The DNA of the CDR3 is TGTGCCTGGAGTGAGGGACGAGGAGGGTACGAGCAGTACTTC. This translates into CAWSEGRGGYEQYF.